This T cell receptor beta chain was captured in a study of T-cell reconstitution after alpha-beta-depleted transplantation in children. General observations from the study: Fresh T-cell production supplied most of the T-cell counts and diversity seen one year after transplant. About two months after transplant, alpha-beta T cells reportedly came from several hundred expanded graft clones.

Preparation of the TCRbeta library involved a method that used unique molecular identifiers. TCRdb processed the PCR reads anew with MiXCR; each CDR3 protein has one entry. The data contain roughly 420,000 distinct CDR3 sequences, roughly 15% of them singletons. In the case of this clonotype: Its antigen is as yet unknown.

The starting material was PBMCs, mostly from graft donor cells, obtained 360 days after TCRalphabeta/CD19-depleted stem cell transplant. The clonotype comes from a boy in the first two years of life who had a stem cell transplant for Wiskott-Aldrich syndrome, so the T cells may come from the graft donor.

CDR3 coding DNA: TGTGCCAGCAGCTTGGCCCTGGTAAGCACCCCGGATGAGCAGTTCTTC. This translates into CASSLALVSTPDEQFF. The rearrangement links TRBV5-6 to TRBJ2-1, with D unresolved. Germline V lookup: CDR1 SGHDT, CDR2 YYEEEE. Trimming removed 0 bases from V and 8 bases from J, with 18 bases in between. This CDR3 comprises 16 residues.